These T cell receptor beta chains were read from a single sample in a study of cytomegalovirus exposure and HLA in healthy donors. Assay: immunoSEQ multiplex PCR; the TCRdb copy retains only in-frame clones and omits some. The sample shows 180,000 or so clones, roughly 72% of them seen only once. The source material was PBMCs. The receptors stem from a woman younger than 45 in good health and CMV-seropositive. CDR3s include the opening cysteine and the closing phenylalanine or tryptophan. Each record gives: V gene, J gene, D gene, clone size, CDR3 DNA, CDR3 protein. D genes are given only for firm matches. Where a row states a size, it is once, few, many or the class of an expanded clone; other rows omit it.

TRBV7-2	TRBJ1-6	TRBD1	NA	TGTGCCAGCAGCTGGCCCGGAACAGGGGATTCACCCCTCCACTTT	CASSWPGTGDSPLHF
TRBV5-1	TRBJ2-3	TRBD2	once	TGCGCCAGCAGCGCTCCGGGACTAGGTTCAGATACGCAGTATTTT	CASSAPGLGSDTQYF
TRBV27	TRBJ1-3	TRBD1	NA	TGTGCCAGCAGTTTCTCGAATTCCAGGGGGCCTGGAAACACCATATATTTT	CASSFSNSRGPGNTIYF
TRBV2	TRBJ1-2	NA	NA	TGTGCCAGCAGTGAACAGGGTGTTAACTATGGCTACACCTTC	CASSEQGVNYGYTF
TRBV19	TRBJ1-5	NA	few	TGTGCCAGTAGTATGAGTCTGATCGGCAATCAGCCCCAGCATTTT	CASSMSLIGNQPQHF
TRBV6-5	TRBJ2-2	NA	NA	TGTGCCAGCAGACTCCCGGGACTCGGGGAGCTGTTTTTT	CASRLPGLGELFF
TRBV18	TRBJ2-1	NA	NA	TGTGCCAGCTCACCCAGGGGTGGGACCTACAATGAGCAGTTCTTC	CASSPRGGTYNEQFF
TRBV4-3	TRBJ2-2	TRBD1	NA	TGCGCCAGCAGCCACAGACAGGGGGCTCGCACCGGGGAGCTGTTTTTT	CASSHRQGARTGELFF
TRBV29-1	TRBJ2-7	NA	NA	TGCAGCGTTGTATCCGGACAGTCCTACGAGCAGTACTTC	CSVVSGQSYEQYF
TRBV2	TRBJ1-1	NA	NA	TGTGCCAATACCGCGGGAACCGGGACTGAAGCTTTCTTT	CANTAGTGTEAFF
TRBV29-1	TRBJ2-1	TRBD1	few	TGCAGCGTCGATACGGGACAGATTTCCAACAATGAGCAGTTCTTC	CSVDTGQISNNEQFF
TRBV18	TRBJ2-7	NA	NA	TGTGCCAGCTCACCACACTATGGTCCGCCTCCTAAAGCCTACGAGCAGTACTTC	CASSPHYGPPPKAYEQYF
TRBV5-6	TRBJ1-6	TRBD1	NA	TGTGCCAGCAGCTCCGACAGGGTTTCCTATAATTCACCCCTCCACTTT	CASSSDRVSYNSPLHF
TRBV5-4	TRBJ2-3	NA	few	TGTGCCAGCAGCAACCAACAGGGTACAGATACGCAGTATTTT	CASSNQQGTDTQYF
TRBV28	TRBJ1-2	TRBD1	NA	TGTGCCAGCAGAGCGGGACAGGGAACCTATGGCTACACCTTC	CASRAGQGTYGYTF
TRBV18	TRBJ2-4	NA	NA	TGTGCCAGCTCACCACGGGCGGCAGGAAGGGGCCAGCCATACTTC	CASSPRAAGRGQPYF
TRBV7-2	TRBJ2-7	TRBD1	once	TGTGCCAGCAGCACCCGACAGGGCGGCGAGCAGTACTTC	CASSTRQGGEQYF
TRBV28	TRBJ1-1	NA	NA	TGTGCCAGCAGTTTACTCAGAGGTAGTCTTTTCTTT	CASSLLRGSLFF
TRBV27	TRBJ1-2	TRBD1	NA	TGTGCCAGCAGTATCTCGCCGGGACAGCAATACTATGGCTACACCTTC	CASSISPGQQYYGYTF
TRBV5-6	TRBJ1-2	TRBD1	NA	TGTGCCAGCAGCGATGGACAGGGGTATGGCTACACCTTC	CASSDGQGYGYTF
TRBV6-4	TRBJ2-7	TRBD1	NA	TGTGCCATCAGAAAGACAGGGGGCCAAAGCGAGCAGTACTTC	CAIRKTGGQSEQYF
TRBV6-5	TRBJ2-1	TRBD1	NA	TGTGCCAGCAGTAGAGACAGGGTGGTCAATGAGCAGTTCTTC	CASSRDRVVNEQFF
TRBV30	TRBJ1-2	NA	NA	TGTGCCTGGAACGTTCAGGGGAACTATGGCTACACCTTC	CAWNVQGNYGYTF
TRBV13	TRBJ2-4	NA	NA	TGTGCCACCGGGGAACAGGGAAGGGGTCAGTACTTC	CATGEQGRGQYF
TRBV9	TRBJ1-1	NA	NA	TGTGCCAGCAGCGTAGATTCGGGACAAACGTACACTGAAGCTTTCTTT	CASSVDSGQTYTEAFF
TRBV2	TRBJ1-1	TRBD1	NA	TGTGCCAGCAGGGACCCGGGACAGGGGCCTGAAGCTTTCTTT	CASRDPGQGPEAFF
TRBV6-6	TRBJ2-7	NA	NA	TGTGCCAGCAGGACCGGGACTCAGGGCCACGAGCAGTACTTC	CASRTGTQGHEQYF
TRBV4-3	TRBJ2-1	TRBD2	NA	TGCGCCAGCAGCCAAGCTACCCTAGCGGGAACCTCCTACAATGAGCAGTTCTTC	CASSQATLAGTSYNEQFF
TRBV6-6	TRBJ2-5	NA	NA	TGTGCCAGCAGTCAGCAAGAGACCCAGTACTTC	CASSQQETQYF
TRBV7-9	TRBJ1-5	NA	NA	TGTGCCAGCAGCTTATTCCCAATCGGCAGGGAAAATCAGCCCCAGCATTTT	CASSLFPIGRENQPQHF
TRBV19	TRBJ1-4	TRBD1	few	TGTGCCAGTAGCCAACAGGGGGGCGGAGAAAAACTGTTTTTT	CASSQQGGGEKLFF
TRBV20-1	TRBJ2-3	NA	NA	TGCAGTGCCCAGTTGGATACGCAGTATTTT	CSAQLDTQYF
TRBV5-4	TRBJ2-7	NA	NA	TGTGCCAGCGGTGAGGACAGCTACGAGCAGTACTTC	CASGEDSYEQYF
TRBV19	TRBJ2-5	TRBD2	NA	TGTGCCAGTAGTGTCCTAGCGGGAGTAGAGACCCAGTACTTC	CASSVLAGVETQYF
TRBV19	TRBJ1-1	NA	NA	TGTGCCAGTAGTATAATGGCAGGCCGTAACACTGAAGCTTTCTTT	CASSIMAGRNTEAFF
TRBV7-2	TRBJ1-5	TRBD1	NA	TGTGCCAGCAGCTTAGTTGGGACAGGGAGGGATCAGCCCCAGCATTTT	CASSLVGTGRDQPQHF
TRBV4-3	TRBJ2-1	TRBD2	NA	TGCGCCAGCAGCGCTGGACTAGATAGGTACAATGAGCAGTTCTTC	CASSAGLDRYNEQFF
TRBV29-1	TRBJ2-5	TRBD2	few	TGCAGCGTTGAAGTTCTGCTAGCGGACCCACAAGAGACCCAGTACTTC	CSVEVLLADPQETQYF
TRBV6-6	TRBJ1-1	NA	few	TGTGCCAGCAACAGAATGAACACTGAAGCTTTCTTT	CASNRMNTEAFF
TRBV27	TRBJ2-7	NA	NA	TGTGTCAGCAGTTTGCTGGGGCACGAGCAGTACTTC	CVSSLLGHEQYF
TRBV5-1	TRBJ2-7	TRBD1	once	TGCGCCAGCAGCTTGGTCCCCCGGACAGGGGCCTACGAGCAGTACTTC	CASSLVPRTGAYEQYF
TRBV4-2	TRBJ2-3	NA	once	TGTGCCAGCAGCCAAGATAGAGCAGCGGGCCGAAGCACAGATACGCAGTATTTT	CASSQDRAAGRSTDTQYF
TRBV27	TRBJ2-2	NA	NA	TGTGCCAGCAGCGGTAACACCGGGGAGCTGTTTTTT	CASSGNTGELFF
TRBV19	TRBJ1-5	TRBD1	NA	TGTGCCAGTAGTACCCACAGGGGTCCCTTGGGACAGCCCCAGCATTTT	CASSTHRGPLGQPQHF